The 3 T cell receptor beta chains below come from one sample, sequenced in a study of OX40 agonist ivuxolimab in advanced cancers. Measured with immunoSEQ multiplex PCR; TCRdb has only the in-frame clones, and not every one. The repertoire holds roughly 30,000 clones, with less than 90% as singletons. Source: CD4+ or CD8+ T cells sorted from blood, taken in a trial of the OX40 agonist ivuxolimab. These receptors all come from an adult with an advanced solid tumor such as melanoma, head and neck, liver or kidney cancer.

The CDR3 DNA reads TGTGCCAGTAGCCCGGACAGTTATAGCAATCAGCCCCAGCATTTT. It translates to CASSPDSYSNQPQHF. The rearrangement uses TRBV19 and TRBJ1-5; D might be TRBD1 (6 bases). V gave up 6 bases and J gave up 0 bases, with 12 bases separating them. Per germline, CDR1 LNHDA and CDR2 SQIVND (reference sequence). This CDR3 spans 15 amino acids.

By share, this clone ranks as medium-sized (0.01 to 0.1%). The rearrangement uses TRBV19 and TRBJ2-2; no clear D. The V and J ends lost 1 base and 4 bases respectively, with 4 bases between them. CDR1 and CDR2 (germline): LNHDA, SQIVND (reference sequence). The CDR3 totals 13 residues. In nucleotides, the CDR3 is TGTGCCAGTAGTATAGGAACCACCGGGGAGCTGTTTTTT. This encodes CASSIGTTGELFF.

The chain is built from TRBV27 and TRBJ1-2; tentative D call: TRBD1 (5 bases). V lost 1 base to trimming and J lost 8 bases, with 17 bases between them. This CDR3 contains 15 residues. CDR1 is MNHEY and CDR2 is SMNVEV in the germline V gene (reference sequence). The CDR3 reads CASSLLAGPAAGYTF. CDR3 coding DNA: TGTGCCAGCAGTTTATTAGCGGGGCCTGCAGCGGGCTACACCTTC.